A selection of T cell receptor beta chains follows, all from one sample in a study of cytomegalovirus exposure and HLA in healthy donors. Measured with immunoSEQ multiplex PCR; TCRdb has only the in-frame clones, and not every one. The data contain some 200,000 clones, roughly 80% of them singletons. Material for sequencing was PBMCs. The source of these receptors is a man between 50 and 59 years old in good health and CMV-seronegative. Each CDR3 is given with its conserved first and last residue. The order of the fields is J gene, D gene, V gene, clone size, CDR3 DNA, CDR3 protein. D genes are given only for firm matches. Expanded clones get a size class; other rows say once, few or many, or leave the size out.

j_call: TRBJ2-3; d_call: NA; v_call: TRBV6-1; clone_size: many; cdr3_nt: TGTGCCAGCAGTGGGGGCCAGAGGAAGGCCGATACGCAGTATTTT; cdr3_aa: CASSGGQRKADTQYF
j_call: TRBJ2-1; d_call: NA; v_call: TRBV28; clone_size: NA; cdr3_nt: TGTGCCAGCAGTCCCGGGAACCCCCATGAGCAGTTCTTC; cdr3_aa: CASSPGNPHEQFF
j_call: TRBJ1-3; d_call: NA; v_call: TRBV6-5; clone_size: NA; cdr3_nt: NA; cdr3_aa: CASSSSGAGRSTIYF
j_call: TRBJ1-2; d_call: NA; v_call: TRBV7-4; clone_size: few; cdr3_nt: TGTGCCAGCAGCTTACACAAACCATTCTATGGCTACACCTTC; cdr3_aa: CASSLHKPFYGYTF
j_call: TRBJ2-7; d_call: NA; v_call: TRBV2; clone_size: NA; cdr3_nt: TGTGCCAGCACTACCTCGACAGGTCTGGGCTACGAGCAGTACTTC; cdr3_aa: CASTTSTGLGYEQYF
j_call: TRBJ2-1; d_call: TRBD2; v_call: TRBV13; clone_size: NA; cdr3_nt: TGTGCCAGCAGCTTCGGGCGGGGGTACAATGAGCAGTTCTTC; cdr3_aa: CASSFGRGYNEQFF
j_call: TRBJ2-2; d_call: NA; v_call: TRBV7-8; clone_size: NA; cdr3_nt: TGTGCCAGCAGCTTAAGGGGAAAGGGGTTGAACACCGGGGAGCTGTTTTTT; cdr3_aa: CASSLRGKGLNTGELFF
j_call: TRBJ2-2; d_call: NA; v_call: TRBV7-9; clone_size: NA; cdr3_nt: TGTGCCAGCAGCTATGGGCACGGGGAGCTGTTTTTT; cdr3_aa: CASSYGHGELFF
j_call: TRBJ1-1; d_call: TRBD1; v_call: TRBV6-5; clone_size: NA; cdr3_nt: TGTGCCAGCAGTTACTCGAACAGGGGAGGAACTGAAGCTTTCTTT; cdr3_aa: CASSYSNRGGTEAFF
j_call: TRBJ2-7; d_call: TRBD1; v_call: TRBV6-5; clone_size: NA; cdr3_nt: TGTGCCAGCGCCCTAGCCGGGACAGGGGTCGAGCAGTACTTC; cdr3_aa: CASALAGTGVEQYF
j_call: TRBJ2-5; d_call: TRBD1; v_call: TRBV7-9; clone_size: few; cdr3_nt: TGTGGGACAGGGGAGTACCAAGAGACCCAGTACTTC; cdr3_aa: CGTGEYQETQYF